This T cell receptor (beta chain) appears in the sequencing data of a study of blood T cell repertoires in COVID-19. The CDR3 spans 16 residues. From germline, CDR1 is DFQATT and CDR2 SNEGSKA (reference sequence). V dropped 3 bases and J dropped 4; count of bases not matched to a gene: 9. The repertoire was sequenced with immunoSEQ multiplex PCR; TCRdb's copy has only in-frame clones and lacks some. The table includes around 260,000 clones, about 88% detected once. The rearrangement uses TRBV20-1 and TRBJ2-5, with 12 positions matching TRBD1. This TCR was recovered from an older woman with COVID-19, enrolled during active disease. The material sequenced was peripheral blood. The CDR3: CSASSTGQGAVETQYF. In DNA, the CDR3 is TGCAGTGCTAGTTCTACGGGACAGGGGGCCGTAGAGACCCAGTACTTC.